These T cell receptor beta chains were read from a single sample in a study of blood T cell repertoires in COVID-19. Here immunoSEQ multiplex PCR was the method, and the copy in TCRdb shows in-frame clones only, minus some. Here the sample spans fewer than 250,000 clones, around four fifths being singletons. The sequencing sample was made of peripheral blood. These receptors all stem from a human donor in a cohort sampled during active COVID-19. Both conserved end residues are part of each CDR3. A D gene is named only where the DNA matches it firmly. The size of a clone is reported for some rows only, either as once, few or many, or as a class for expanded clones.

d_gene: TRBD1; j_gene: TRBJ1-5; v_gene: TRBV7-8; abundance: -; CDR3aa: CASSPRQGFVDQPQHF; CDR3nt: TGTGCCAGCAGCCCTCGACAGGGCTTTGTTGATCAGCCCCAGCATTTT
d_gene: -; j_gene: TRBJ2-6; v_gene: TRBV7-9; abundance: -; CDR3aa: CASSPEGAGANVLTF; CDR3nt: TGTGCCAGCAGCCCAGAAGGGGCTGGGGCCAACGTCCTGACTTTC
d_gene: -; j_gene: TRBJ1-5; v_gene: TRBV6-1; abundance: -; CDR3aa: CASSVIRRAGNQPQHF; CDR3nt: TGTGCCAGCAGTGTTATTCGGAGGGCAGGGAATCAGCCCCAGCATTTT
d_gene: TRBD1; j_gene: TRBJ2-5; v_gene: TRBV10-3; abundance: -; CDR3aa: CAISRDRGLETQYF; CDR3nt: TGTGCCATCAGCCGGGACAGGGGGTTAGAGACCCAGTACTTC
d_gene: -; j_gene: TRBJ1-1; v_gene: TRBV6-5; abundance: -; CDR3aa: CASTRIEHLAFF; CDR3nt: TGTGCCAGCACCAGGATTGAGCATCTAGCTTTCTTT
d_gene: TRBD2; j_gene: TRBJ2-1; v_gene: TRBV4-1; abundance: -; CDR3aa: CASSQVAGGFTEQFF; CDR3nt: TGCGCCAGCAGCCAAGTAGCGGGAGGTTTCACTGAGCAGTTCTTC
d_gene: TRBD1; j_gene: TRBJ1-5; v_gene: TRBV7-2; abundance: -; CDR3aa: CASSLVQGGGQPQHF; CDR3nt: TGTGCCAGCAGCTTAGTACAGGGGGGAGGTCAGCCCCAGCATTTT
d_gene: -; j_gene: TRBJ1-4; v_gene: TRBV4-2; abundance: once; CDR3aa: CASSPKLGGLREKLFF; CDR3nt: TGTGCCAGCAGCCCCAAATTGGGGGGGCTGAGGGAAAAACTGTTTTTT
d_gene: -; j_gene: TRBJ1-2; v_gene: TRBV20-1; abundance: -; CDR3aa: CSARGRVGYTF; CDR3nt: TGCAGTGCTAGAGGCAGGGTTGGCTACACCTTC
d_gene: TRBD1; j_gene: TRBJ1-2; v_gene: TRBV5-8; abundance: -; CDR3aa: CASSPGGSSYGYTF; CDR3nt: TGTGCCAGCAGCCCAGGGGGCTCATCATATGGCTACACCTTC
d_gene: TRBD2; j_gene: TRBJ2-3; v_gene: TRBV2; abundance: -; CDR3aa: CASRALAGGSDTQYF; CDR3nt: TGTGCCAGCAGGGCACTAGCGGGAGGATCAGATACGCAGTATTTT
d_gene: TRBD2; j_gene: TRBJ2-2; v_gene: TRBV10-1; abundance: few; CDR3aa: CASSESRGGPGELFF; CDR3nt: TGCGCCAGCAGTGAGTCCCGGGGAGGGCCCGGGGAGCTGTTTTTT
d_gene: -; j_gene: TRBJ2-3; v_gene: TRBV7-2; abundance: once; CDR3aa: CASRTSTDTQYF; CDR3nt: TGTGCCAGCAGGACTAGCACAGATACGCAGTATTTT
d_gene: -; j_gene: TRBJ2-2; v_gene: TRBV3-1/TRBV3-2; abundance: once; CDR3aa: CASRGSNTGELFF; CDR3nt: TGTGCCAGCCGCGGATCGAACACCGGGGAGCTGTTTTTT
d_gene: -; j_gene: TRBJ1-5; v_gene: TRBV4-2; abundance: -; CDR3aa: CASSPTSSSNQPQHF; CDR3nt: TGTGCCAGCAGCCCAACCAGTTCTAGCAATCAGCCCCAGCATTTT
d_gene: -; j_gene: TRBJ1-3; v_gene: TRBV28; abundance: -; CDR3aa: CASSLSRAGGNTIYF; CDR3nt: TGTGCCAGCAGTTTAAGCAGGGCAGGAGGAAACACCATATATTTT
d_gene: TRBD1; j_gene: TRBJ1-4; v_gene: TRBV5-1; abundance: -; CDR3aa: CASSGMTGGNEKLFF; CDR3nt: TGCGCCAGCAGCGGCATGACAGGGGGGAATGAAAAACTGTTTTTT
d_gene: -; j_gene: TRBJ1-3; v_gene: TRBV3-1/TRBV3-2; abundance: once; CDR3aa: CASSQSGNTIYF; CDR3nt: TGTGCCAGCAGCCAAAGCGGAAACACCATATATTTT
d_gene: -; j_gene: TRBJ2-1; v_gene: TRBV7-2; abundance: -; CDR3aa: CASSLGTEYNEQFF; CDR3nt: TGTGCCAGCAGCTTAGGGACAGAATACAATGAGCAGTTCTTC
d_gene: TRBD1; j_gene: TRBJ2-2; v_gene: TRBV5-1; abundance: -; CDR3aa: CASSTGQGGTGELFF; CDR3nt: TGCGCCAGCAGCACCGGACAGGGGGGCACCGGGGAGCTGTTTTTT
d_gene: -; j_gene: TRBJ2-1; v_gene: TRBV7-6; abundance: -; CDR3aa: CASSLVGEQFF; CDR3nt: TGTGCCAGCAGCTTAGTCGGTGAGCAGTTCTTC
d_gene: TRBD2; j_gene: TRBJ2-1; v_gene: TRBV3-1/TRBV3-2; abundance: -; CDR3aa: CASSPTSGGAYEQFF; CDR3nt: TGTGCCAGCAGCCCGACTAGCGGGGGGGCTTATGAGCAGTTCTTC
d_gene: -; j_gene: TRBJ1-1; v_gene: TRBV7-9; abundance: -; CDR3aa: CASSLYTGNTEAFF; CDR3nt: TGTGCCAGCAGCCTCTACACGGGGAACACTGAAGCTTTCTTT
d_gene: -; j_gene: TRBJ2-6; v_gene: TRBV4-1; abundance: -; CDR3aa: CASSPGVTGANVLTF; CDR3nt: TGCGCCAGCAGCCCGGGAGTCACTGGGGCCAACGTCCTGACTTTC
d_gene: -; j_gene: TRBJ1-4; v_gene: TRBV7-9; abundance: once; CDR3aa: CASSLGPGGKLFF; CDR3nt: TGTGCCAGCAGCTTAGGGCCGGGGGGAAAACTGTTTTTT
d_gene: TRBD1; j_gene: TRBJ2-6; v_gene: TRBV7-6; abundance: -; CDR3aa: CASSPRDRERGSGANVLTF; CDR3nt: TGTGCCAGCAGCCCCCGGGACAGGGAGAGGGGCTCTGGGGCCAACGTCCTGACTTTC
d_gene: -; j_gene: TRBJ2-2; v_gene: TRBV5-5; abundance: -; CDR3aa: CASSSPGFGTGELFF; CDR3nt: TGTGCCAGCAGCTCCCCGGGGTTTGGCACCGGGGAGCTGTTTTTT
d_gene: TRBD2; j_gene: TRBJ2-2; v_gene: TRBV24-1; abundance: -; CDR3aa: CATSGTPGTSGYGELFF; CDR3nt: TGTGCCACCAGTGGTACGCCCGGGACTAGCGGTTATGGGGAGCTGTTTTTT
d_gene: TRBD1; j_gene: TRBJ2-2; v_gene: TRBV18; abundance: -; CDR3aa: CASSHTGVLNTGELFF; CDR3nt: TGTGCCAGCTCACACACAGGGGTGCTCAACACCGGGGAGCTGTTTTTT
d_gene: -; j_gene: TRBJ2-2; v_gene: TRBV11-2; abundance: -; CDR3aa: CASSLRGHTGELFF; CDR3nt: TGTGCCAGCAGCCTCAGGGGCCACACCGGGGAGCTGTTTTTT
d_gene: -; j_gene: TRBJ1-5; v_gene: TRBV12-3/TRBV12-4; abundance: -; CDR3aa: CASSYDSNQPQHF; CDR3nt: TGTGCCAGTTCCTATGATAGCAATCAGCCCCAGCATTTT
d_gene: TRBD1; j_gene: TRBJ2-5; v_gene: TRBV28; abundance: -; CDR3aa: CASTTGGAKTQYF; CDR3nt: TGTGCCAGCACCACAGGGGGCGCGAAGACCCAGTACTTC
d_gene: -; j_gene: TRBJ1-1; v_gene: TRBV29-1; abundance: -; CDR3aa: CSARRAGEGITEAFF; CDR3nt: TGCAGCGCCCGGCGGGCAGGGGAAGGAATCACTGAAGCTTTCTTT
d_gene: TRBD1; j_gene: TRBJ1-2; v_gene: TRBV2; abundance: -; CDR3aa: CASRTGANYGYTF; CDR3nt: TGTGCCAGCAGGACAGGGGCTAACTATGGCTACACCTTC
d_gene: -; j_gene: TRBJ2-1; v_gene: TRBV28; abundance: -; CDR3aa: CASRLLRGEQFF; CDR3nt: TGTGCCAGCAGACTTTTAAGGGGTGAGCAGTTCTTC
d_gene: -; j_gene: TRBJ2-1; v_gene: TRBV7-2; abundance: once; CDR3aa: CASRRIEGNEQFF; CDR3nt: TGTGCCAGCAGAAGAATCGAGGGCAATGAGCAGTTCTTC
d_gene: -; j_gene: TRBJ2-2; v_gene: TRBV7-8; abundance: -; CDR3aa: CASSFRVGELFF; CDR3nt: TGTGCCAGCAGCTTCAGGGTGGGGGAGCTGTTTTTT
d_gene: -; j_gene: TRBJ2-3; v_gene: TRBV5-4; abundance: -; CDR3aa: CASSARGASTDTQYF; CDR3nt: TGTGCCAGCAGTGCCCGGGGGGCAAGCACAGATACGCAGTATTTT
d_gene: -; j_gene: TRBJ2-1; v_gene: TRBV9; abundance: -; CDR3aa: CASSAEEGSYNEQFF; CDR3nt: TGTGCCAGCAGCGCAGAGGAGGGTTCCTACAATGAGCAGTTCTTC
d_gene: TRBD1; j_gene: TRBJ2-5; v_gene: TRBV5-3; abundance: once; CDR3aa: CARSGTGQGFFCLKTQYF; CDR3nt: TGTGCCAGAAGCGGGACGGGACAGGGGTTTTTTTGTCTGAAGACCCAGTACTTC
d_gene: -; j_gene: TRBJ1-1; v_gene: TRBV11-2; abundance: -; CDR3aa: CASSLGGGTNTEAFF; CDR3nt: TGTGCCAGCAGCTTAGGGGGGGGCACGAACACTGAAGCTTTCTTT
d_gene: TRBD2; j_gene: TRBJ2-7; v_gene: TRBV7-2; abundance: -; CDR3aa: CASSLSPGGRSEQYF; CDR3nt: TGTGCCAGCAGCTTATCCCCGGGGGGGAGGAGCGAGCAGTACTTC
d_gene: -; j_gene: TRBJ2-1; v_gene: TRBV12-3/TRBV12-4; abundance: -; CDR3aa: CASSVGTNNEQFF; CDR3nt: TGTGCCAGCAGTGTTGGGACAAACAATGAGCAGTTCTTC
d_gene: -; j_gene: TRBJ2-2; v_gene: TRBV5-1; abundance: few; CDR3aa: CASSWTANTGELFF; CDR3nt: TGCGCCAGCAGCTGGACAGCGAACACCGGGGAGCTGTTTTTT
d_gene: TRBD1; j_gene: TRBJ1-2; v_gene: TRBV15; abundance: -; CDR3aa: CATSKDRVSGYTF; CDR3nt: TGTGCCACCAGCAAGGACAGGGTCTCGGGCTACACCTTC
d_gene: -; j_gene: TRBJ2-1; v_gene: TRBV11-2; abundance: -; CDR3aa: CASSLMGRRNNEQFF; CDR3nt: TGTGCCAGCAGCCTCATGGGGCGCAGGAACAATGAGCAGTTCTTC
d_gene: -; j_gene: TRBJ2-7; v_gene: TRBV15; abundance: -; CDR3aa: CATSSSRGGSSYEQYF; CDR3nt: TGTGCCACCAGCAGTAGCCGTGGAGGCAGTAGCTACGAGCAGTACTTC
d_gene: -; j_gene: TRBJ2-1; v_gene: TRBV18; abundance: -; CDR3aa: CASSPQSDRTHLPFF; CDR3nt: TGTGCCAGCTCACCACAGTCAGACAGGACTCACCTTCCGTTCTTC
d_gene: TRBD2; j_gene: TRBJ2-5; v_gene: TRBV5-1; abundance: -; CDR3aa: CASSQLAGGETQYF; CDR3nt: TGCGCCAGCAGCCAACTAGCGGGAGGCGAGACCCAGTACTTC
d_gene: TRBD1; j_gene: TRBJ1-1; v_gene: TRBV5-5; abundance: -; CDR3aa: CASSLDRDRAEAFF; CDR3nt: TGTGCCAGCAGCCTTGACAGGGATCGGGCTGAAGCTTTCTTT
d_gene: TRBD1; j_gene: TRBJ1-1; v_gene: TRBV10-3; abundance: -; CDR3aa: CAISEDRVNTEAFF; CDR3nt: TGTGCCATCAGTGAGGACAGGGTGAACACTGAAGCTTTCTTT
d_gene: -; j_gene: TRBJ2-1; v_gene: TRBV30; abundance: -; CDR3aa: CAWSVLLNEQFF; CDR3nt: TGTGCCTGGAGTGTATTGTTAAATGAGCAGTTCTTC
d_gene: -; j_gene: TRBJ1-2; v_gene: TRBV7-2; abundance: -; CDR3aa: CASSLLGTHRTRTGYTF; CDR3nt: TGTGCCAGCAGCTTACTTGGAACCCATAGGACCCGGACAGGCTACACCTTC
d_gene: TRBD1; j_gene: TRBJ2-2; v_gene: TRBV9; abundance: -; CDR3aa: CASSGRDRNTGELFF; CDR3nt: TGTGCCAGCAGCGGCCGGGACAGGAACACCGGGGAGCTGTTTTTT
d_gene: -; j_gene: TRBJ1-6; v_gene: TRBV2; abundance: -; CDR3aa: CASRNEEGLYNSPLHF; CDR3nt: TGTGCCAGCCGTAATGAGGAGGGGCTTTATAATTCACCCCTCCACTTT